This T cell receptor beta chain is drawn from a study of T cell changes during pregnancy in multiple sclerosis. This table comes from immunoSEQ multiplex PCR, and its TCRdb copy is limited to in-frame clones, with some not included. This sample yields about 59,000 clones, of which 92% are seen a single time; 2.3% belongs to the top ten. Looked up from germline, CDR1 is MGHRA and CDR2 is YSYEKL. This CDR3 has 15 amino acids. The TCR originated in a female donor with multiple sclerosis, enrolled in a pregnancy study. The sequenced sample was peripheral blood, obtained in the first trimester of pregnancy. J is TRBJ2-5 and V is TRBV4-1; 9 bases are shared with TRBD2. The tail of the sequence fits TRBJ2-7 better, so the J call may be wrong. For the CDR3, the DNA is TGCGCCAGCAGCCAAGATGGACTAGCGTCCTACGAGCAGTACTTC. Translated: CASSQDGLASYEQYF.